Listed below are T cell receptor beta chains from one sample, sequenced in a study of blood T cell repertoires in COVID-19. Only in-frame clones appear in the TCRdb table, and some are missing; sequencing was by immunoSEQ multiplex PCR. The repertoire holds some 230,000 clones, with approximately 84% as singletons. Sample: peripheral blood. These receptors all come from a man aged 35-49 years with acute or convalescent COVID-19. CDR3s include the opening cysteine and the closing phenylalanine or tryptophan. The D gene is left open where the match is weak. Clone size is shown for a subset of rows, as once, few, many or a class of expanded clone.

TRBD1	NA	TRBV11-2	TRBJ1-2	CASSVRTSQGSGGYTF	TGTGCCAGCAGCGTCAGGACTTCACAGGGGTCTGGGGGCTACACCTTC
TRBD1	NA	TRBV4-1	TRBJ2-2	CASSQDMGQGGLGELFF	TGCGCCAGCAGCCAAGATATGGGACAGGGAGGGCTCGGGGAGCTGTTTTTT
NA	NA	TRBV30	TRBJ1-5	CAWTKSLDQPQHF	TGTGCCTGGACGAAGAGTCTCGATCAGCCCCAGCATTTT
NA	NA	TRBV18	TRBJ2-3	CASSQGAGTDTQYF	TGTGCCAGCTCACAAGGGGCCGGCACAGATACGCAGTATTTT
NA	NA	TRBV3-1/TRBV3-2	TRBJ1-5	CASRGGTNQPQHF	TGTGCCAGCAGGGGGGGTACCAATCAGCCCCAGCATTTT
NA	NA	TRBV5-1	TRBJ1-2	CASSLETGYGGYTF	TGCGCCAGCAGCTTGGAAACAGGGTACGGTGGCTACACCTTC
NA	NA	TRBV28	TRBJ2-2	CASSSSGHRSSGELFF	TGTGCCAGCAGTTCCTCAGGGCATCGGAGCTCGGGGGAGCTGTTTTTT
NA	once	TRBV29-1	TRBJ2-3	CSVGRNGGVADTQYF	TGCAGCGTTGGGCGGAATGGCGGGGTGGCAGATACGCAGTATTTT
TRBD1	few	TRBV9	TRBJ1-4	CASSPDRVPGEKLFF	TGTGCCAGCAGCCCCGACAGGGTCCCTGGAGAAAAACTGTTTTTT
TRBD1	NA	TRBV9	TRBJ1-2	CASSVTTLPTGGEGYTF	TGTGCCAGCAGCGTAACTACTCTTCCGACAGGGGGAGAGGGCTACACCTTC
TRBD1	NA	TRBV6-6	TRBJ1-2	CASSHRGPTAYGYTF	TGTGCCAGCAGTCACAGGGGGCCGACCGCGTATGGCTACACCTTC
NA	NA	TRBV12-5	TRBJ1-4	CASGPNRASNEKLFF	TGTGCTAGTGGCCCGAACAGGGCTTCTAATGAAAAACTGTTTTTT
TRBD1	NA	TRBV19	TRBJ1-1	CASSQGQGAQAEAFF	TGTGCCAGTAGTCAAGGACAGGGGGCGCAGGCTGAAGCTTTCTTT
NA	NA	TRBV11-2	TRBJ1-5	CASSLSSNQPQHF	TGTGCCAGCAGCCTAAGTAGCAATCAGCCCCAGCATTTT
TRBD1	few	TRBV24-1	TRBJ2-2	CATSDARDRNTGELFF	TGTGCCACCAGTGATGCCCGGGACAGAAACACCGGGGAGCTGTTTTTT
TRBD2	NA	TRBV5-1	TRBJ2-3	CASRIAGSSTDTQYF	TGCGCCAGCAGAATAGCGGGGTCTAGCACAGATACGCAGTATTTT
NA	NA	TRBV29-1	TRBJ1-2	CSVELLNYGYTF	TGCAGCGTAGAGCTCCTTAACTATGGCTACACCTTC
NA	NA	TRBV7-9	TRBJ1-2	CASSLDTGWYGYTF	TGTGCCAGCAGCTTAGATACAGGGTGGTACGGCTACACCTTC
TRBD1	NA	TRBV6-5	TRBJ1-2	CASSYQGAGYGYTF	TGTGCCAGCAGTTACCAGGGGGCGGGCTATGGCTACACCTTC
TRBD1	NA	TRBV10-3	TRBJ2-1	CAISERGQTEQFF	TGTGCCATCAGTGAGAGGGGACAGACTGAGCAGTTCTTC
TRBD1	once	TRBV28	TRBJ1-2	CASSFGARTGSHTF	TGTGCCAGCAGTTTCGGGGCCAGGACAGGGTCGCACACCTTC
TRBD2	NA	TRBV2	TRBJ2-2	CASRAGAGELFF	TGTGCCAGCCGGGCGGGAGCCGGGGAGCTGTTTTTT
TRBD1	few	TRBV4-1	TRBJ1-3	CASSQDQGTGRNTIYF	TGCGCCAGCAGCCAAGATCAGGGGACAGGGAGGAACACCATATATTTT
TRBD1	NA	TRBV9	TRBJ1-4	CASSPWDSNEKLFF	TGTGCCAGCAGCCCCTGGGACAGCAATGAAAAACTGTTTTTT
TRBD1	once	TRBV19	TRBJ2-6	CASSTTGAGANVLTF	TGTGCCAGTAGTACGACAGGGGCTGGGGCCAACGTCCTGACTTTC
NA	NA	TRBV7-9	TRBJ1-5	CASSRDSNQPQHF	TGTGCCAGCAGCCGAGATAGCAATCAGCCCCAGCATTTT
NA	NA	TRBV27	TRBJ2-6	CASRLDGPGANVLTF	TGTGCCAGCAGACTAGACGGGCCCGGGGCCAACGTCCTGACTTTC
NA	once	TRBV6-1	TRBJ1-2	CASSETLGGLTLVYTF	TGTGCCAGCAGTGAAACCTTGGGAGGCCTAACTCTTGTCTACACCTTC
NA	NA	TRBV19	TRBJ2-2	CASSSVEGDTGELFF	TGTGCCAGTAGTTCGGTTGAGGGGGACACCGGGGAGCTGTTTTTT
TRBD1	NA	TRBV2	TRBJ1-2	CASSAETGGQGYTF	TGTGCCAGCAGTGCGGAGACAGGGGGTCAGGGCTACACCTTC
NA	NA	TRBV20-1	TRBJ2-7	CSARVRNEQYF	TGCAGTGCTAGAGTCAGAAACGAGCAGTACTTC